These 26 T cell receptor beta chains were sequenced from one sample in a study of cytomegalovirus exposure and HLA in healthy donors. The PCR employed 60 Vbeta primers together with 13 Jbeta primers. Method: immunoSEQ multiplex PCR; TCRdb's copy keeps in-frame clones and lacks some. The sample holds about 84,000 clones, around 78% seen once. The sequenced sample was PBMCs. The receptors here all came from a male donor in good health and CMV-seropositive.

This rearrangement joins TRBV27 to TRBJ1-5, with a tentative D call TRBD1 (5 bases). Germline V CDR1 and CDR2: MNHEY, SMNVEV (reference sequence). The CDR3 has 14 residues. V gave up 0 bases and J gave up 9 bases, with 12 bases separating them. CDR3 DNA: TGTGCCAGCAGTTTATCGTGGGGGGAGAGGCCCCAGCATTTT. Protein product: CASSLSWGERPQHF.

This chain connects TRBV5-5 to TRBJ2-1; weak D call: TRBD1 (7 bases). V lost 6 bases to trimming and J lost 0 bases, with 19 bases between them. CDR3 length equals 17 residues. Germline values: CDR1 SGHKS, CDR2 YYEKEE (reference sequence). CDR3 in DNA: TGTGCCAGCATAGAGGGGGGCGGGACAGCCTCCTACAATGAGCAGTTCTTC. Its translation is CASIEGGGTASYNEQFF.

The chain carries TRBV4-2 and TRBJ2-5; TRBD2 matches 12 bases. Unmatched junction bases numbered 9, after V lost 0 bases and J lost 4 bases. This CDR3 region has 18 residues. Germline CDR1 and CDR2: LGHNA and YNFKEQ. The CDR3 is CASSQDPRLAGVGETQYF. The CDR3 bases are TGTGCCAGCAGCCAAGATCCGAGACTAGCGGGAGTAGGAGAGACCCAGTACTTC.

The gene calls are TRBV14 and TRBJ2-3; D remains ambiguous. This CDR3 is 14 amino acids long. V was cut by 4 bases and J by 4 bases, with 12 bases left in between. In germline, CDR1 is SGHDN, CDR2 FVKESK. CDR3 sequence (DNA): TGTGCCAGCAGCCCGCGGAGACGCGCAGATACGCAGTATTTT. Its protein product is CASSPRRRADTQYF.

The rearrangement links TRBV28 to TRBJ1-2, with 7 nucleotides matching TRBD1. V lost 5 bases and J lost 4; bases outside the gene matches: 10. The germline V gene encodes CDR1 MDHEN and CDR2 SYDVKM. This CDR3 has 15 amino acids. CDR3 bases: TGTGCCAGCAGTCCATATAGGGGGCTTGGCTATGGCTACACCTTC. This translates into CASSPYRGLGYGYTF.

V is TRBV5-1 and J is TRBJ2-7; no clear D. This CDR3 is 12 amino acids long. Trimming took off 4 bases at V and 1 base at J, with 6 bases between the two ends. Germline CDR1 and CDR2: SGHRS and YFSETQ. CDR3 loop: CASSDTSYEQYF. The CDR3 coding sequence is TGCGCCAGCAGCGACACGTCCTACGAGCAGTACTTC.

The J gene is TRBJ2-2, the V gene TRBV5-1, with 7 bases fitting TRBD1. J gave up 6 bases and V 4 bases, and 3 bases lay outside the gene matches. Germline-derived CDR1 and CDR2 are SGHRS and YFSETQ. This CDR3 contains 13 residues. CDR3 DNA sequence: TGCGCCAGCAGCATAACAGGGGCCGGGGAGCTGTTTTTT. Its translation: CASSITGAGELFF.

This clone has just one count. The V gene is TRBV9, the J gene TRBJ2-6; D perhaps matches TRBD1 (5 bases). V lost 6 bases and J 0 bases, leaving 7 bases between the germline ends. This CDR3 is 14 amino acids long. Per germline, CDR1 SGDLS and CDR2 YYNGEE. In DNA form, the CDR3 reads TGTGCCAGCACTGACAGCTCTGGGGCCAACGTCCTGACTTTC. Translation: CASTDSSGANVLTF.

This chain links TRBV10-3 with TRBJ2-1; a possible D gene is TRBD1 (6 bases). Trimming shortened V by 4 bases and J by 9 bases, and 10 bases separated the two germline ends. CDR3 length: 12 residues. Germline V gives CDR1 ENHRY, CDR2 SYGVKD. The CDR3 DNA follows: TGTGCCATCAGTGGAACAGGGTTTGAGCAGTTCTTC. It is translated as CAISGTGFEQFF.

CDR3 sequence: CASSLGGSVGELFF. The CDR3 bases are TGCGCCAGCAGCTTGGGCGGGAGTGTCGGGGAGCTGTTTTTT. The rearrangement uses TRBV5-1 and TRBJ2-2; TRBD2 agrees at 7 bases. Germline CDR1 reads SGHRS; CDR2 reads YFSETQ. This CDR3 region has 14 residues. Losses at the gene ends were 0 bases for V and 7 bases for J; bases not matched to a gene: 3.

The J gene is TRBJ1-1, the V gene TRBV13, with D uncertain. Germline values: CDR1 PRHDT, CDR2 FYEKMQ (reference sequence). This CDR3 has 12 residues. The V and J ends lost 5 bases and 7 bases respectively, with 11 bases between them. CDR3 coding DNA: TGTGCCAGCAGCGCCGGCCGGAGTGAAGCTTTCTTT. It specifies CASSAGRSEAFF. The full variable domain, with the rest looked up from reference TRBV13 and TRBJ1-1, is AAGVIQSPRHLIKEKRETATLKCYPIPRHDTVYWYQQGPGQDPQFLISFYEKMQSDKGSIPDRFSAQQFSDYHSELNMSSLELGDSALYFCASSAGRSEAFFGQGTRLTVV.

The J gene is TRBJ1-5, the V gene TRBV28; 7 positions match TRBD1. Germline loops: CDR1 MDHEN, CDR2 SYDVKM. The length of the CDR3 is 16 residues. With V trimmed by 3 bases and J by 5 bases, 10 bases remained unmatched. The CDR3 protein is CASSFPDRVSHQPQHF. CDR3 DNA: TGTGCCAGCAGTTTCCCCGACAGGGTCAGTCATCAGCCCCAGCATTTT.

As to this clone: One junction end disagrees with the germline gene, perhaps due to a read error. The CDR3 DNA sequence: TGCGCCAGCAGTTCAGATAGCAAGCAGCCCCAGCATTTT. This encodes CASSSDSKQPQHF. The chain is built from TRBV10-2 and TRBJ1-5, with D unclear. This CDR3 spans 13 amino acids. The germline V gene encodes CDR1 WSHSY and CDR2 SAAADI.

In this sample, this clone turned up once. The V gene is TRBV5-1, the J gene TRBJ2-1, with D possibly matching TRBD2 (6 bases). Germline-derived CDR1 and CDR2 are SGHRS and YFSETQ. This CDR3 has 18 amino acids. V lost 3 bases to trimming and J lost 1 base, with 20 bases between them. The CDR3 reads CASSSGLVGGLSYNEQFF. As DNA, the CDR3 is TGCGCCAGCAGCTCCGGTCTTGTGGGAGGCCTATCCTACAATGAGCAGTTCTTC.

This clone was counted once. The chain is built from TRBV18 and TRBJ2-3, with a weak D call TRBD2 (6 bases). Germline values: CDR1 KGHSH, CDR2 LQKENI. Trimming took off 3 bases at V and 2 bases at J, with 9 bases between the two ends. The CDR3 has 14 residues. The CDR3 sequence is CASSPGLDTDTQYF. CDR3 DNA sequence: TGTGCCAGCTCACCGGGACTTGACACAGATACGCAGTATTTT.

The V call is TRBV5-5, the J call TRBJ2-7, with 10 bases matching TRBD1. The CDR3 is 15 residues long. Germline assignment: CDR1 SGHKS and CDR2 YYEKEE (reference sequence). V gave up 3 bases and J gave up 3 bases; unmatched junction bases: 6. The CDR3, as DNA: TGTGCCAGCAGCTACCCGGGACAGGGGATCTACGAGCAGTACTTC. Amino acid sequence: CASSYPGQGIYEQYF. The full variable domain, completed using reference TRBV5-5 and TRBJ2-7, is DAGVTQSPTHLIKTRGQQVTLRCSPISGHKSVSWYQQVLGQGPQFIFQYYEKEERGRGNFPDRFSARQFPNYSSELNVNALLLGDSALYLCASSYPGQGIYEQYFGPGTRLTVT.

This clone came up a few times. The CDR3 sequence: CASSPTGGGTEAFF. In nucleotides, the CDR3 is TGCGCCAGCAGCCCCACAGGGGGCGGTACTGAAGCTTTCTTT. The chain carries TRBV5-1 and TRBJ1-1, with 9 bases lining up with TRBD1. The CDR3 has 14 residues. Germline V gene lookup returns CDR1 SGHRS and CDR2 YFSETQ. V was clipped by 4 bases and J by 5 bases; unmatched bases: 6.

The V gene is TRBV5-6, the J gene TRBJ2-7; 8 nucleotides match TRBD2. Germline V CDR1 and CDR2: SGHDT, YYEEEE. The trim removed 1 base at V and 1 base at J, leaving 4 bases unmatched. The CDR3 is made up of 15 amino acids. The CDR3: CASSLSTSGSYEQYF. CDR3 coding DNA: TGTGCCAGCAGCTTGTCCACTAGCGGATCCTACGAGCAGTACTTC.

This clone turned up a few times. The chain joins TRBV5-6 to TRBJ2-1; D remains ambiguous. Trimming stripped 2 bases from V and 8 bases from J, with 11 bases between. The CDR3 extends over 13 amino acids. Germline CDR1 and CDR2: SGHDT and YYEEEE. In DNA, the CDR3 is TGTGCCAGCAGCTTCGACACTCAAGATGAGCAGTTCTTC. It is translated as CASSFDTQDEQFF.

Only a few counts were recorded for this clone. J is TRBJ1-2 and V is TRBV6-6; 7 bases line up with TRBD1. V lost 6 bases to trimming and J lost 0 bases; unmatched junction nucleotides: 7. The CDR3 length is 15 residues. CDR1 MNHNY and CDR2 SVGAGI come from the germline V gene (reference sequence). CDR3 nucleotide sequence: TGTGCCAGCAGGCGCGGACAGGTGGCTAACTATGGCTACACCTTC. This translates into CASRRGQVANYGYTF.

The chain carries TRBV7-3 and TRBJ2-7; D may be TRBD2 (6 bases). This CDR3 contains 15 residues. Trimming shortened V by 2 bases and J by 2 bases, and 13 bases separated the two germline ends. Germline V gene lookup returns CDR1 SGHTA and CDR2 FQGTGA. The CDR3: CASSLYGGTTYEQYF. The DNA of the CDR3 is TGTGCCAGCAGCTTATATGGCGGGACCACCTACGAGCAGTACTTC.

This sequence joins TRBV28 and TRBJ1-2; tentatively, D is TRBD1 (6 bases). The CDR3 is made up of 15 amino acids. Trimming took 2 bases from V and 5 from J, leaving 15 bases between them. In germline, CDR1 is MDHEN, CDR2 SYDVKM. The CDR3 nucleotides are TGTGCCAGCAGTTTACCCTTAGCAGGGGAGTATGGCTACACCTTC. It is translated as CASSLPLAGEYGYTF.

The J gene is TRBJ2-7, the V gene TRBV7-2; D perhaps matches TRBD2 (5 bases). V was shortened by 1 base and J by 4 bases, with 11 bases between the two germline ends. CDR3 length: 14 residues. CDR1 and CDR2 (germline): SGHTA, FQGNSA. This CDR3 is CASSLGSRGYEQYF. For the CDR3, the DNA is TGTGCCAGCAGCTTAGGGTCCCGGGGTTACGAGCAGTACTTC.

The chain recombines TRBV6-6 with TRBJ1-3, with D tentatively TRBD1 (5 bases). The CDR3 is 16 residues long. Trimming removed 5 bases from V and 0 bases from J, with 14 bases in between. The germline V gene has CDR1 MNHNY and CDR2 SVGAGI (reference sequence). The CDR3 bases are TGTGCCAGCAGTCCCCTAAGGGGTTCCTCTGGAAACACCATATATTTT. Translated, it gives CASSPLRGSSGNTIYF.

The gene calls are TRBV10-1 and TRBJ2-2; 10 nucleotides align to TRBD1. J gave up 7 bases and V 3 bases, and 5 bases lay outside the gene matches. The germline gives CDR1 WNHNN, CDR2 SYGVQD (reference sequence). The CDR3 length is 15 residues. The CDR3 nucleotides are TGCGCCAGCAGTGATGGGACAGGGGATCACGGGGAGCTGTTTTTT. Its protein is CASSDGTGDHGELFF.

The chain has TRBV5-1 and TRBJ2-7; possibly TRBD2 for D (6 bases). This CDR3 has 16 amino acids. The V and J ends lost 0 bases and 2 bases respectively, with 15 bases between them. Germline V CDR1 and CDR2: SGHRS, YFSETQ. CDR3 DNA sequence: TGCGCCAGCAGCTTGGGGGGTACAGGAGGGACCTACGAGCAGTACTTC. Translation: CASSLGGTGGTYEQYF.